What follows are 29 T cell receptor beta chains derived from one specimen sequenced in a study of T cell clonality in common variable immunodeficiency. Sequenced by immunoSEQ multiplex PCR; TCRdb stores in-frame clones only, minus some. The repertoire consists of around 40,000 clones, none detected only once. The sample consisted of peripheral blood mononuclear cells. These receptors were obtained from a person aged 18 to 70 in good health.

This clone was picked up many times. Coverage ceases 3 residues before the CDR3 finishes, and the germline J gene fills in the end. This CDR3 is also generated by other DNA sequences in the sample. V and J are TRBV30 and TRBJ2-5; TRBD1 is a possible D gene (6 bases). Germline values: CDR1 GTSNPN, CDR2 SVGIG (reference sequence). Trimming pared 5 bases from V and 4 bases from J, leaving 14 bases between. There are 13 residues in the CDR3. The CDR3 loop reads CAWSDGGRETQYF. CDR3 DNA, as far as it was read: TGTGCCTGGTCCGATGGGGGCAGAGAGACC. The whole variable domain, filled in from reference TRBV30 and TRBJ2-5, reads SQTIHQWPATLVQPVGSPLSLECTVEGTSNPNLYWYRQAAGRGLQLLFYSVGIGQISSEVPQNLSASRPQDRQFILSSKKLLLSDSGFYLCAWSDGGRETQYFGPGTRLLVL.

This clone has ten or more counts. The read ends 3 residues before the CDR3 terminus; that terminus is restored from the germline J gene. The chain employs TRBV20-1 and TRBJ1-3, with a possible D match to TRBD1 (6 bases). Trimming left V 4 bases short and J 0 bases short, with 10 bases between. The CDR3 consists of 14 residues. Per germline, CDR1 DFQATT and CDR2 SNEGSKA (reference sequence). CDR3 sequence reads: CSAMRTDSGNTIYF. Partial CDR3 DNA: TGCAGTGCTATGAGGACAGACTCTGGAAACACC.

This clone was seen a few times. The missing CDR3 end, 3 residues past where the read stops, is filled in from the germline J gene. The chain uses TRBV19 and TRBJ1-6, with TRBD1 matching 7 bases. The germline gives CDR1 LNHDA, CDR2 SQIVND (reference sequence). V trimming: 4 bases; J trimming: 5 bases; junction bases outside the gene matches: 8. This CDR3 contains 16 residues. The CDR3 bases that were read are TGTGCCAGTAGTAGATATCAGGACAGGAATAATTCACCC. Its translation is CASSRYQDRNNSP. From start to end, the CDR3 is CASSRYQDRNNSPLHF.

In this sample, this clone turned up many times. The sequenced part of the CDR3 DNA is TGTGCCAGCGGTCGGGACTCGGCCTACAATGAG. Amino acids: CASGRDSAYNE. The full CDR3 is CASGRDSAYNEQFF. The genes are TRBV5-5 and TRBJ2-1, with a weak D call TRBD2 (6 bases). The CDR3 end lies 3 residues beyond the end of the read and is filled in from the germline J gene. The germline CDR1 and CDR2 sequences are SGHKS and YYEKEE (reference sequence). The CDR3 covers 14 residues. Trimming took off 7 bases at V and 2 bases at J, with 13 bases between the two ends.

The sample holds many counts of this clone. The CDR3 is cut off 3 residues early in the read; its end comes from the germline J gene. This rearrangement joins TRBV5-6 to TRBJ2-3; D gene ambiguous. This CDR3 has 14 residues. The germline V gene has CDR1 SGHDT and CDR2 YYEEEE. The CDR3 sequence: CASSLGTTPPSQYF. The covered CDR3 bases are TGTGCCAGCAGCTTGGGCACTACACCCCCATCG.

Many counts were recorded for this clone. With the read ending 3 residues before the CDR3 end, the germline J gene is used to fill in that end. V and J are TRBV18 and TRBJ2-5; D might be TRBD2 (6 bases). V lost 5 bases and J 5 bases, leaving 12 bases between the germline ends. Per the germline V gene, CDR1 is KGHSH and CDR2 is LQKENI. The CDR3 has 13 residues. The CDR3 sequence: CASSSAGRETQYF. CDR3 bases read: TGTGCCAGCTCATCTGCGGGGCGGGAGACC.

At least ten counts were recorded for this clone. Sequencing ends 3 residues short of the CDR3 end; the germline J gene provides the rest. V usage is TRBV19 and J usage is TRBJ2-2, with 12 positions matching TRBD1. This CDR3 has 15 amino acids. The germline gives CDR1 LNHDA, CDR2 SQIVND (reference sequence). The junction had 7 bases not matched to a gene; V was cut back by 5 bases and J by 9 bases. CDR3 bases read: TGTGCCAGTAGTTTTGCCGGGACAGGGGGCCGGGAG. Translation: CASSFAGTGGRE. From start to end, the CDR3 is CASSFAGTGGRELFF.

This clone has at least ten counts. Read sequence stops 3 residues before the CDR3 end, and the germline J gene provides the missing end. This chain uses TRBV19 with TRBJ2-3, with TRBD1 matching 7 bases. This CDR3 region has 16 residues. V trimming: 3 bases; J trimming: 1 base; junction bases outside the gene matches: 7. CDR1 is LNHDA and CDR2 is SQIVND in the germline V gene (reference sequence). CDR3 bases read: TGTGCCAGTAGTATCCAGACAGGGAGCCGCACAGATACG. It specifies CASSIQTGSRTDT. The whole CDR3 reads CASSIQTGSRTDTQYF.

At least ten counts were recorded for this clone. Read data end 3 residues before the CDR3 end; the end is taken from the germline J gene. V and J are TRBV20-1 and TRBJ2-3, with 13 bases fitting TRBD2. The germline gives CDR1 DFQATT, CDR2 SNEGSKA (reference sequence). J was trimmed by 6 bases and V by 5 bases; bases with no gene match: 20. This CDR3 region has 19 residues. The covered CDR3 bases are TGCAGTGCTGGACCCCGGGGACTAGCGGGAAACTATGAGTCGGATACG. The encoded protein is CSAGPRGLAGNYESDT. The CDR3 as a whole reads CSAGPRGLAGNYESDTQYF.

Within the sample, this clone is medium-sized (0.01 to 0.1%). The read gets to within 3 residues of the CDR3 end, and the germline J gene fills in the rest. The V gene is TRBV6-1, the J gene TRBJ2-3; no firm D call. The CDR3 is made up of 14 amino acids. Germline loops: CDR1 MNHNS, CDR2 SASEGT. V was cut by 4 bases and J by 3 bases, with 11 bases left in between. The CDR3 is CASSGRVGTDTQYF. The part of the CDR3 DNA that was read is TGTGCCAGCAGTGGTAGGGTCGGTACAGATACG.

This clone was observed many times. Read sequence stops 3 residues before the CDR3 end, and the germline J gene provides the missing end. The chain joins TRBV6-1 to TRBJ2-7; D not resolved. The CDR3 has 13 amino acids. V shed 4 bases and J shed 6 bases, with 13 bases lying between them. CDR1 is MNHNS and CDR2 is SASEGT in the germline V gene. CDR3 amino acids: CASSVNVASEQYF. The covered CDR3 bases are TGTGCCAGCAGTGTTAACGTAGCAAGCGAG.

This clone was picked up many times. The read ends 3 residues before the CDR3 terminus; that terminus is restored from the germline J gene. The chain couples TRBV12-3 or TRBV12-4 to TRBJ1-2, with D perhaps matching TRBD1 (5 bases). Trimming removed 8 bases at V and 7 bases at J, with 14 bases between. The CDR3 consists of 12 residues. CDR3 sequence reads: CASHRQGGGYTF. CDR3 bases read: TGTGCCAGCCATCGGCAGGGCGGTGGC.

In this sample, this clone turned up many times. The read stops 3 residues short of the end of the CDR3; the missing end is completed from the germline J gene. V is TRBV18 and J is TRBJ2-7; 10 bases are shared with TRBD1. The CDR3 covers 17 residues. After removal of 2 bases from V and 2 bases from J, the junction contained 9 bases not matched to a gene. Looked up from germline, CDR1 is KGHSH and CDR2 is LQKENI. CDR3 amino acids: CASSPVMPGQGTYEQYF. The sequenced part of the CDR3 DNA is TGTGCCAGCTCACCAGTTATGCCGGGACAGGGGACCTACGAG.

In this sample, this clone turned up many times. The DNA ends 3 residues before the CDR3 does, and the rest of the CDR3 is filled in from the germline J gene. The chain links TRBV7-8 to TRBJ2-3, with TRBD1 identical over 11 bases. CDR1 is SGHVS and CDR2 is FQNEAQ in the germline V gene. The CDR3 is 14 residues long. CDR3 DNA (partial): TGTGCCAGCAGCTTAGTGGGACAGGGGGAGACG. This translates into CASSLVGQGET. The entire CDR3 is CASSLVGQGETQYF.

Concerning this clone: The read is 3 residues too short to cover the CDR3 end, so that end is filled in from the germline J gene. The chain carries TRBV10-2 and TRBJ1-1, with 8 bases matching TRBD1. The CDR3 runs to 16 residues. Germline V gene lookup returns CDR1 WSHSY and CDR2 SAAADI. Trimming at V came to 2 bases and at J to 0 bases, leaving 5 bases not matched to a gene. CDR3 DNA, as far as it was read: TGCGCCAGCAGTGAGAGGGGGGACAGGATGAACACTGAA. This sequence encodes CASSERGDRMNTE. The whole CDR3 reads CASSERGDRMNTEAFF.

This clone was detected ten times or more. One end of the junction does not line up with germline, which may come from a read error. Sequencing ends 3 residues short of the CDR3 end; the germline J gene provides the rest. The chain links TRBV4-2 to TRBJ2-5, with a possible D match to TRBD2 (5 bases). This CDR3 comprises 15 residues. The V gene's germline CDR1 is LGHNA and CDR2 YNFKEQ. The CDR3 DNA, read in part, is TGCGCCAGCAGCCAAGACACGGTAGGACTAGAGACC. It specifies CASSQDTVGLET. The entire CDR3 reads CASSQDTVGLETQYF.

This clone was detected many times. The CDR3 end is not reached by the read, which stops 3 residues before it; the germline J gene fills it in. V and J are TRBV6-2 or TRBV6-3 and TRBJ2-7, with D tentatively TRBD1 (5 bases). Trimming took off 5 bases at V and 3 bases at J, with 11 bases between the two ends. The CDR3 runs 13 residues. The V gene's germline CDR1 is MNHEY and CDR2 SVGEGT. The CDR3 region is CASSTTDSYEQYF. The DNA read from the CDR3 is TGTGCCAGCAGTACGACAGATAGCTACGAG.

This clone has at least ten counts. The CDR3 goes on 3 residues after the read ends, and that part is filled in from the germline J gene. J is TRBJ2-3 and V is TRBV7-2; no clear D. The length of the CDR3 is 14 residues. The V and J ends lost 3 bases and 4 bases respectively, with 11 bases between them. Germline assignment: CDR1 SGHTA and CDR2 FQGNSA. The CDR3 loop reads CASSFVASSDTQYF. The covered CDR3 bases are TGTGCCAGCAGCTTTGTTGCGTCGTCAGATACG.

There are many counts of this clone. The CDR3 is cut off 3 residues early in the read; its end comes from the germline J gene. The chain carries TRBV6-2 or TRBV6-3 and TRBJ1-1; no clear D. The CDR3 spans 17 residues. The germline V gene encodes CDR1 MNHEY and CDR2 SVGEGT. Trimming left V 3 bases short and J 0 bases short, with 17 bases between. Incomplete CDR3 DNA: TGTGCCAGCAGTTATCGGGTCCCCGATCTCATGAACACTGAA. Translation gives CASSYRVPDLMNTE. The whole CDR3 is CASSYRVPDLMNTEAFF.

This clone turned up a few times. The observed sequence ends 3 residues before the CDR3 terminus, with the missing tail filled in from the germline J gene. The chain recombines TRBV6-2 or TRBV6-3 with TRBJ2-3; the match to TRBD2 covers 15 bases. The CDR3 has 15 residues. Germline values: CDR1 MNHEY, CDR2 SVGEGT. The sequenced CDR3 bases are TGTGCCAGCAGTGAGGGACTAGCGGGGGGAAAGACG. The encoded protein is CASSEGLAGGKT. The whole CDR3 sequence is CASSEGLAGGKTQYF.

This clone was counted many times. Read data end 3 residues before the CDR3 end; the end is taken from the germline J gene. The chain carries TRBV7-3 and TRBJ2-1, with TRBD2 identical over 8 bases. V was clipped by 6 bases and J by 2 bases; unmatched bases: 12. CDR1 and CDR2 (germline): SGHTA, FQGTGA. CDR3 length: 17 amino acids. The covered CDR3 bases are TGTGCCAGCAGTCCAAACCCAGCGGGAGTAGCCTACAATGAG. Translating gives CASSPNPAGVAYNE. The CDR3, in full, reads CASSPNPAGVAYNEQFF.

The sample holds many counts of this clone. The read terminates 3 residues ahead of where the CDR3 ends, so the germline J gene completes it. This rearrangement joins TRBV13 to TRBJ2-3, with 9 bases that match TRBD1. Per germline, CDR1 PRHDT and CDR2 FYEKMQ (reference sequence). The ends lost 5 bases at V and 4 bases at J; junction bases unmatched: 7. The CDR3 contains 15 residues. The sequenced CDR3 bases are TGTGCCAGCAGCCATTCCGGACAGGGGTCAGATACG. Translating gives CASSHSGQGSDT. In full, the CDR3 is CASSHSGQGSDTQYF.

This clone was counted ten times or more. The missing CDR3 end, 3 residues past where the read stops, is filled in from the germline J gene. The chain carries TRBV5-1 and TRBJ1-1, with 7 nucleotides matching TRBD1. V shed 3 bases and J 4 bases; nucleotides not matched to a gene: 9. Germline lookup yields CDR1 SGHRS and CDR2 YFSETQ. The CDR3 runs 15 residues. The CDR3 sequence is CASSSYRGAGTEAFF. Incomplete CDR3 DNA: TGCGCCAGCAGCTCTTACAGGGGAGCCGGCACTGAA. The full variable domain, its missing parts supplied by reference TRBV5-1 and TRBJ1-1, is KAGVTQTPRYLIKTRGQQVTLSCSPISGHRSVSWYQQTPGQGLQFLFEYFSETQRNKGNFPGRFSGRQFSNSRSEMNVSTLELGDSALYLCASSSYRGAGTEAFFGQGTRLTVV.

CDR3 sequence: CSVASGTSGEGYNEQFF. CDR3 DNA, as far as it was read: TGCAGCGTTGCGTCCGGTACTAGCGGGGAGGGCTACAATGAG. This chain joins TRBV29-1 and TRBJ2-1; TRBD2 aligns across 10 bases. The sequenced fragment ends 3 residues before the CDR3 boundary, so the rest is inferred from the germline J gene. This CDR3 is built from 17 residues. J was trimmed by 3 bases and V by 4 bases; bases with no gene match: 12. The germline gives CDR1 SQVTM, CDR2 ANQGSEA.

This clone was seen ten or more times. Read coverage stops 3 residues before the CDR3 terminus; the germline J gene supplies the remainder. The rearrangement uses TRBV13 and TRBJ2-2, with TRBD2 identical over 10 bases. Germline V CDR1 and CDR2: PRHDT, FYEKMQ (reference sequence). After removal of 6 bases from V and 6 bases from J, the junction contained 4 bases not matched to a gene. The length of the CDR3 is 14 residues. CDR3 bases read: TGTGCCAGCAGTTCAGCGGGGGGGTCCGGGGAG. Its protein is CASSSAGGSGE. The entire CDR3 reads CASSSAGGSGELFF.

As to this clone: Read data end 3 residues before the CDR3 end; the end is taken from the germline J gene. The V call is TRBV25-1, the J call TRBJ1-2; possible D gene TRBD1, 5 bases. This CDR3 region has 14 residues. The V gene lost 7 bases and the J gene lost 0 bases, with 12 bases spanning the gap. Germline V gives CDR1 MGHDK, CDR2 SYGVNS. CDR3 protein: CASTSQEANYGYTF. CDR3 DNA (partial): TGTGCCAGCACATCACAGGAAGCTAACTATGGC.

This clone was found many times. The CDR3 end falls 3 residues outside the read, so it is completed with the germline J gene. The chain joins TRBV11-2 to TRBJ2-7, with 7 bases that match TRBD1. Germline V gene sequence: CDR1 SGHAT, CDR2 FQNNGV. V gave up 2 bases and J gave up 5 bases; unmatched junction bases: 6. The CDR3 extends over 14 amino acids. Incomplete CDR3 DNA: TGTGCCAGCAGCTTAACAGGGGCGAGGAACGAG. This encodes CASSLTGARNE. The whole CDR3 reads CASSLTGARNEQYF.

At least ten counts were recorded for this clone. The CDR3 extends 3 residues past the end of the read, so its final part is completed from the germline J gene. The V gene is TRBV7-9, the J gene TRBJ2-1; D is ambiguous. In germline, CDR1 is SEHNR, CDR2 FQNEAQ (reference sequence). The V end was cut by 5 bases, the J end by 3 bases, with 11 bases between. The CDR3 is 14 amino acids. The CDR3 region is CASSPPRNYNEQFF. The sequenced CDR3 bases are TGTGCCAGCAGCCCTCCTAGAAACTACAATGAG.

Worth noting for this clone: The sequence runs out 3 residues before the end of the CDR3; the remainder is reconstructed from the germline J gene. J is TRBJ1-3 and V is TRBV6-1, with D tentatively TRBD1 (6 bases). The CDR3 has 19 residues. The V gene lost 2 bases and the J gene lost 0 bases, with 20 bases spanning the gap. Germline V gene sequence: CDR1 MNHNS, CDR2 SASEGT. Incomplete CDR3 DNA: TGTGCCAGCAGTGAACAAACCGGTACAGGGCTGAGCTCTGGAAACACC. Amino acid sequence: CASSEQTGTGLSSGNT. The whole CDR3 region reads CASSEQTGTGLSSGNTIYF.